This T cell receptor (beta chain) was sequenced in a study of cytomegalovirus exposure and HLA in healthy donors. The study, taken as a whole, reports: Rates of TCR association differed by HLA locus in a later analysis, with DRB1 highest and HLA-C lowest. Cytomegalovirus-associated status was assigned to 150 to 200 TCR beta chains. Being productive about 87% or about 30% of the time was typical of most TCR beta V segments in an earlier analysis.

Primers included in the PCR were 60 Vbeta and 13 Jbeta primers. TCRdb's table, derived via immunoSEQ multiplex PCR, lists solely in-frame clones and lacks some. The sample holds about 94,000 clones, more than 75% seen once. This clone was found a few times. The antigen is not known. The V and J ends lost 6 bases and 0 bases respectively, with 11 bases between them. Germline loops: CDR1 SNHLY, CDR2 FYNNEI. This CDR3 has 14 residues. V usage is TRBV2 and J usage is TRBJ1-1; weak D call: TRBD1 (6 bases). Sequencing used PBMCs. This TCR came from a woman aged 35 to 49 in good health and CMV-seronegative. The CDR3 DNA reads as TGTGCCAGCAGACGGACAGAAGTGAACACTGAAGCTTTCTTT. Protein product: CASRRTEVNTEAFF.